This paragraph covers one T cell receptor beta chain sequence. This clonotype was seen repeatedly, ten times or more. What antigen it recognizes has not been identified. No quality values exist for individual bases; no much larger clone is one base distant. Trimming takes 4 bases off V and 2 bases off J; junction bases not matched to a gene: 7. The CDR3, cysteine through phenylalanine, is 16 amino acids long. CDR3 DNA is the only sequence kept; it has 48 bases, read in frame from the first base. Looking up the germline V gene yields CDR1 MNHEY and CDR2 SVGAGI. Library creation used 5' RACE. Reads for this sample came from an Illumina HiSeq 2500. The second PCR ran for roughly 7 to 11 cycles and used a J-beta primer mix along with a sample-barcoded 5' primer. A unique molecular identifier was introduced onto each TCR beta cDNA molecule by a template-switch 5' adaptor carrying 12 random nucleotides. At least 3 million CDR3-containing paired-end reads were obtained from each sample. First-strand cDNA was synthesized from all RNA with the Mint cDNA synthesis kit, primed by a TRBC-specific oligonucleotide. Following uracil-DNA glycosylase treatment, a first 18-cycle PCR with universal primers M1SS and BC2_uni_R was performed on all cDNA. As for the authors' bioinformatics: For normalization, 1 million high-quality reads were randomly selected from each sample, with every read carrying a distinct molecular identifier. Reads sharing molecular identifiers were discarded rather than binned into consensus sequences. MiTCR, with a Q25 quality threshold and the strictest error-elimination algorithm, was used for CDR3 identification, clonotype clustering and error correction. Lower-bound total TCR beta diversity was estimated with a nonparametric unseen species model using Euler transformation. In TCRdb, the public reads were trimmed at Q25 with fastp and aligned with MiXCR, with productive beta chains retained. Each entry is one CDR3 protein sequence, shown with its most common DNA and genes. The authors' filters were not applied to this entry. This sample lists around 650,000 distinct CDR3 sequences; about 32% were detected once. 15% of the sample is in the top ten clones.

The sample is drawn from a study of blood T cells in healthy people across ages (dated by TCRdb to about 2015). At the level of the whole study: In model experiments, roughly one uniquely barcoded TCR beta cDNA molecule per two T cells was captured by template switching. Donors were grouped into four age groups: young (average 16 years), middle-aged (around 39), aged (approximately 67) and long-lived (just over 80). Donors of different ages were randomly distributed across sequencing lanes to avoid experimental bias. The study analyzed two additional independent replicas of 1 million unique cDNA reads from the same blood draw for two donors, one aged 18 to 30 and one aged 80 or older. Using deep sequencing normalized with unique cDNA molecular identifiers, the study measured how TCR beta repertoire diversity changes with age.

Systemically healthy Caucasian individuals from Russia, about 38 in total and aged about 6 to 95 years, were included as donors. Ten milliliters of peripheral blood were collected from each donor into EDTA-treated Vacutainer tubes. Ficoll-Paque density-gradient centrifugation was used to isolate PBMCs, with at least 6 million per sample. Total RNA was extracted from PBMCs with Trizol reagent, with at least 5 micrograms obtained per sample. For every donor, an aliquot of PBMCs went through flow cytometry to measure the percentages of naive CD45RAhigh/CD27high T cells. The full study reports these points: Compared with the aged group, the long-lived group had more naive CD4+ T cells, fewer expanded clones and increased TCR diversity, a pattern suggesting age selection. Because the CMV infection status of the donors was unknown, age-related changes in expanded clonotypes may potentially have been confounded. Bulk unsorted PBMC profiling prevented conclusive comparison of naive and antigen-experienced compartments. Total diversity estimates from one million sequenced T cells were considered lower bounds and underestimates. As age increased, observed TCR beta diversity per million T cells dropped in a roughly linear way, and a significant reduction was already evident by age 40. A strong correlation was found between observed TCR beta diversity and the percentage of naive T cells measured by flow cytometry.

The material sequenced was blood. The chain is made from TRBV6-5 and TRBJ2-7, with TRBD2 matching 11 junction bases. This receptor was taken from an elderly woman in good health. Donor details come from another sample of the same person, matched by shared clones. CDR3 reads: CASSSRTSGYPYEQYF. The nucleotide sequence reads as follows: TGTGCCAGCAGTTCCAGGACTAGCGGGTACCCCTACGAGCAGTACTTC.